The clone carrying this T cell receptor beta chain was recorded a few times. Its antigen is still unknown. Individual cDNA molecules carried attached unique molecular identifiers. TCRdb reanalysed the 5' RACE reads using MiXCR and keeps one entry per CDR3 protein. The sample shows over 60,000 distinct CDR3 sequences, over 10% of them seen only once. The sample originates from a study of early T cells in non-severe SARS-CoV-2 infection. Study information: With bulk RNA from unsorted whole blood as input, sequencing yielded unpaired chains.

Study-wide results and caveats: VDJdb-based annotation leaned toward anti-spike CD8 responses and missed private and CD4 specificities.

The receptor was derived from an adult who was a healthcare worker with PCR-confirmed SARS-CoV-2 infection or an uninfected control (not recorded which). The sample in question was whole blood, obtained at baseline.

Here the CDR3 reads CASSYGPKSNTGELFF. The CDR3 nucleotides are TGTGCCAGCAGTTACGGTCCGAAATCGAACACCGGGGAGCTGTTTTTT. V and J are TRBV6-2 or TRBV6-3 and TRBJ2-2; D is uncertain. Trimming left V 2 bases short and J 0 bases short, with 10 bases between. The CDR3 has 16 residues. The germline CDR1 and CDR2 sequences are MNHEY and SVGEGT.